This is a list of T cell receptor beta chains from one sample in a study of T cell changes during pregnancy in multiple sclerosis. Assay used: immunoSEQ multiplex PCR; TCRdb lists only in-frame clones, some missing. Of some 100,000 clones detected, roughly 92% appear once; the ten largest clones hold 1.2%. The input for sequencing was peripheral blood, taken in the second trimester of pregnancy. The receptors stem from a female donor with multiple sclerosis, enrolled in a pregnancy study. Each CDR3 is given with its conserved first and last residue. Fields, in order: V gene, D gene, J gene, clone size, CDR3 DNA, CDR3 protein. A D gene is named only where the DNA matches it firmly. Rows may omit the clone size; those that give it use once, few, many or a size class.

>TRBV9|.|TRBJ1-3|.
TGTGCCAGCAGCGTAGCGGGGTCTGGAAACACCATATATTTT
CASSVAGSGNTIYF
>TRBV11-2|TRBD2|TRBJ2-1|.
TGTGCCAGCAGCCCAACTATTCTAGCGGGGGGAGTAAATGAGCAGTTCTTC
CASSPTILAGGVNEQFF
>TRBV6-5|.|TRBJ2-7|.
TGTGCCAGCAGTTACGGGGCAGGGTCTCAGGAGCAGTACTTC
CASSYGAGSQEQYF
>TRBV28|.|TRBJ1-2|.
TGTGCCAGCAGTGGAGGAGCCTCTATGCGCTACACCTTC
CASSGGASMRYTF
>TRBV30|TRBD2|TRBJ2-5|once
TGTGCCTGGAGTGGACTAGCGGGAGAAGAGACCCGGTACTTC
CAWSGLAGEETRYF
>TRBV27|TRBD1|TRBJ1-1|.
TGTGCCAGCAGATGGACAGGGAACACTGAAGCTTTCTTT
CASRWTGNTEAFF
>TRBV15|.|TRBJ2-3|.
TGTGCCACCAGGGGGGGACCCACTGATCTGGGGCAGTATTTT
CATRGGPTDLGQYF
>TRBV6-5|.|TRBJ2-2|.
TGTGCCAGCAGCTGGGTTGGGGGGAGCGGGGAGCTGTTTTTT
CASSWVGGSGELFF
>TRBV7-9|TRBD1|TRBJ1-1|.
TGTGCCAGCAGCTTATCATGGACAGGGGGACGCACTGAAGCTTTCTTT
CASSLSWTGGRTEAFF
>TRBV7-9|.|TRBJ1-4|.
TGTGCCAGCAGCTTAGCGCGGGGGCTGACTAATGAAAAACTGTTTTTT
CASSLARGLTNEKLFF
>TRBV7-2|.|TRBJ1-1|.
TGTGCCAGCAGCTTAACGAGGACAGACCGCACTGAAGCTTTCTTT
CASSLTRTDRTEAFF
>TRBV14|.|TRBJ1-2|.
TGTGCCAGCAGCCCACTGGGAGGGCCTTATGGCTACACCTTC
CASSPLGGPYGYTF
>TRBV30|.|TRBJ1-2|once
TGTGCCTGGAGTGTCGTGGGGACAACCTATGGCTACACCTTC
CAWSVVGTTYGYTF
>TRBV23-1|.|TRBJ2-2|.
TGCGCCAGCAGTCAATCTCGGAGTAAGAACGCCGGGGAGCTGTTTTTT
CASSQSRSKNAGELFF
>TRBV30|TRBD1|TRBJ1-2|.
TGTGCCTGGAGACAGGACAGGGTCGGTGGCTACACCTTC
CAWRQDRVGGYTF
>TRBV4-1|.|TRBJ2-4|.
TGCGCCAGCAGCCAGACAGCAGTAGCCAAAAACATTCAGTACTTC
CASSQTAVAKNIQYF
>TRBV6-1|TRBD1|TRBJ1-2|once
TGTGCCAGCAGTGTTCGACAGGGGGACTATGGCTACACCTTC
CASSVRQGDYGYTF
>TRBV4-2|TRBD2|TRBJ2-3|.
TGTGCCAGCAGCCAAGTACTGGCGGGGGGGGCAGATACGCAGTATTTT
CASSQVLAGGADTQYF
>TRBV27|.|TRBJ1-5|.
TGTGCCAGCAGTTCCGACACAGGACGTACGCAGCCCCAGCATTTT
CASSSDTGRTQPQHF
>TRBV30|.|TRBJ1-6|.
TGTGCCTGGAGTCAAGCAGACAAGTATAATTCACCCCTCCACTTT
CAWSQADKYNSPLHF
>TRBV11-2|.|TRBJ1-1|.
TGTGCCAGCAGCTTAAAGGTCGCGGGCACTGAAGCTTTCTTT
CASSLKVAGTEAFF
>TRBV13|TRBD2|TRBJ2-1|.
TGTGCCAGCGGAACGGGACTAGCGGGAACCGAGCAGTTCTTC
CASGTGLAGTEQFF
>TRBV25-1|TRBD2|TRBJ2-5|.
TGTGCCAGCTCCTGGACTAGCGGGCTGGAGACCCAGTACTTC
CASSWTSGLETQYF
>TRBV19|TRBD1|TRBJ1-4|.
TGTGCCAGTAAATATCAGAGGGGGCACGATGAAAAACTGTTTTTT
CASKYQRGHDEKLFF
>TRBV9|TRBD2|TRBJ2-3|.
TGTGCCAGCAGCGTTATGACTAGCGGGGGCGCAGATACGCAGTATTTT
CASSVMTSGGADTQYF
>TRBV5-4|TRBD1|TRBJ2-5|.
TGTGCCAGCAGCTTGGCCAGGCAGGGGGCCCCCCGAGAGACCCAGTACTTC
CASSLARQGAPRETQYF
>TRBV19|TRBD1|TRBJ1-2|few
TGTGCCAGTAGTAGGTCAACAGGGGGCAGGAGCTATGGCTACACCTTC
CASSRSTGGRSYGYTF
>TRBV5-1|.|TRBJ1-1|once
TGCGCCAGCAGCTTGGCCCAGGGTTCAGGAGACACTGAAGCTTTCTTT
CASSLAQGSGDTEAFF
>TRBV1|.|TRBJ1-3|.
TGCACCAGCAGCCCTCACCGGGACAGGGGGAAAAGAGCGGAAGACACCATATATTTT
CTSSPHRDRGKRAEDTIYF
>TRBV19|TRBD2|TRBJ2-3|.
TGTGCCAGTAGTATCGGGACTAGCGGGAGCACAGATACGCAGTATTTT
CASSIGTSGSTDTQYF
>TRBV20-1|.|TRBJ1-1|.
TGCAGTGCGACTGTGAACACTGAAGCTTTCTTT
CSATVNTEAFF
>TRBV2|TRBD2|TRBJ2-3|once
TGTGCCAGCAGTGAATTAGGACTAGCGGCAAGCACAGATACGCAGTATTTT
CASSELGLAASTDTQYF
>TRBV2|.|TRBJ2-5|once
TGTGCCAGCAGACCAGATTACAGGGTACAAGAGACCCAGTACTTC
CASRPDYRVQETQYF
>TRBV6-1|.|TRBJ2-7|.
TGTGCCAGCAGTCAGGGGCCAGGACAGAACTACGAGCAGTACTTC
CASSQGPGQNYEQYF
>TRBV27|TRBD2|TRBJ2-1|.
TGTGCCAGCAGGGCTAGCGGGACCCACTCCTACAATGAGCAGTTCTTC
CASRASGTHSYNEQFF
>TRBV2|.|TRBJ1-3|.
TGTGCCAGCAGTGGCCGGGAATCTGGAAACACCATATATTTT
CASSGRESGNTIYF
>TRBV6-5|TRBD1|TRBJ1-5|.
TGTGCCAGCAGTTCCGGACAGGTCGATCAGCCCCAGCATTTT
CASSSGQVDQPQHF
>TRBV9|TRBD1|TRBJ1-2|.
TGTGCCAGCAGCGCCGGGACAGGCAAATATGGCTACACCTTC
CASSAGTGKYGYTF
>TRBV2|TRBD1|TRBJ1-1|.
TGTGCCAGCAGTGAAGAGGGGGCAGGGGTGTTGAACACTGAAGCTTTCTTT
CASSEEGAGVLNTEAFF
>TRBV28|TRBD2|TRBJ2-1|.
TGTGCCAGCAGTCTAGGACTAGCGGGGGGAGGGTACAATGAGCAGTTCTTC
CASSLGLAGGGYNEQFF
>TRBV25-1|.|TRBJ2-3|.
TGTGCCAGCAGTGAATGGTCGGGGATCGAACCTCATACGCAGTATTTT
CASSEWSGIEPHTQYF
>TRBV4-2|.|TRBJ1-1|.
TGTGCCAGCAGCCAAGATGCTATCGGCGGAGAAGCTTTCTTT
CASSQDAIGGEAFF
>TRBV10-2|.|TRBJ1-1|.
TGCGCCAGCAGTGATGGTCGGGCTTTCTTT
CASSDGRAFF
>TRBV15|TRBD2|TRBJ2-3|.
TGTGCCACCAGCAGAGAACTAGCGGGAAGCACAGATACGCAGTATTTT
CATSRELAGSTDTQYF
>TRBV5-6|TRBD2|TRBJ2-2|once
TGTGCCAGCAGCTCACTAGCGGCAAACACCGGGGAGCTGTTTTTT
CASSSLAANTGELFF
>TRBV7-2|.|TRBJ2-2|once
TGTGCCAGCAGCACATACCGGAACACCGGGGAGCTGTTTTTT
CASSTYRNTGELFF
>TRBV7-3|.|TRBJ1-1|.
TGTGCCAGCAGCTTAGAGGCCAGGGCGAACACTGAAGCTTTCTTT
CASSLEARANTEAFF
>TRBV2|TRBD2|TRBJ2-5|.
TGTGCCAGCAGTGAAGCCCTAGCGGGGGGGTCTTGGACCCAGTACTTC
CASSEALAGGSWTQYF